The rows below give T cell receptor beta chains drawn from one sample of a study of cytomegalovirus exposure and HLA in healthy donors. Sequenced by immunoSEQ multiplex PCR; TCRdb stores in-frame clones only, minus some. The sample includes about 200,000 clones, about 85% seen only once; the top ten take 0.39%. Sequencing input: PBMCs. These receptors all stem from a male donor in good health and CMV-seropositive. Both conserved end residues are trimmed from each CDR3. For some rows the clone size is stated as once, few or many, or as a class when expanded; others skip it.

abundance: -
j_gene: TRBJ2-3
v_gene: TRBV18
CDR3aa: ASSPFRGRNSTDTQY

abundance: -
j_gene: TRBJ1-6
v_gene: TRBV28
CDR3aa: ASRTGLNSPLH

abundance: -
j_gene: TRBJ2-7
v_gene: TRBV11-2
CDR3aa: ASSLAPTGVYEQY

abundance: -
j_gene: TRBJ2-1
v_gene: TRBV6-1
CDR3aa: ASARVNEQF

abundance: -
j_gene: TRBJ2-1
v_gene: TRBV5-1
CDR3aa: ASSLAPRGLGLDEQF

abundance: -
j_gene: TRBJ1-6
v_gene: TRBV28
CDR3aa: ASTIRQESSPLH

abundance: -
j_gene: TRBJ2-2
v_gene: TRBV9
CDR3aa: ASSARGAAGELF

abundance: few
j_gene: TRBJ2-7
v_gene: TRBV27
CDR3aa: ASSFFQGGKGEQY

abundance: -
j_gene: TRBJ2-3
v_gene: TRBV7-3
CDR3aa: ASSRTGPTDTQY

abundance: -
j_gene: TRBJ2-1
v_gene: TRBV5-4
CDR3aa: ASSLVHRGEQF

abundance: -
j_gene: TRBJ2-3
v_gene: TRBV11-2
CDR3aa: ASSLKGPVYTDTQY

abundance: once
j_gene: TRBJ2-3
v_gene: TRBV4-3
CDR3aa: ASSPQAATGYTQY

abundance: -
j_gene: TRBJ2-7
v_gene: TRBV6-5
CDR3aa: ASRTGTGFGEQY

abundance: -
j_gene: TRBJ1-1
v_gene: TRBV15
CDR3aa: ATSREARSSEAF

abundance: -
j_gene: TRBJ2-7
v_gene: TRBV11-3
CDR3aa: ASSSAKGNEQY

abundance: -
j_gene: TRBJ2-7
v_gene: TRBV28
CDR3aa: ASRDRDPSYEQY

abundance: once
j_gene: TRBJ2-2
v_gene: TRBV9
CDR3aa: ASSPKVGTSGRATTGELF

abundance: -
j_gene: TRBJ1-1
v_gene: TRBV11-3
CDR3aa: ASSFSGGNTEAF

abundance: few
j_gene: TRBJ2-1
v_gene: TRBV15
CDR3aa: ATLDAGNEQF

abundance: -
j_gene: TRBJ1-2
v_gene: TRBV10-2
CDR3aa: ASSGTKSNYGYT

abundance: few
j_gene: TRBJ1-2
v_gene: TRBV7-2
CDR3aa: ASSRDTFYGYT

abundance: -
j_gene: TRBJ2-1
v_gene: TRBV6-4
CDR3aa: ASSTRTSGENEQF

abundance: -
j_gene: TRBJ2-1
v_gene: TRBV25-1
CDR3aa: ASSDPAVNEQF

abundance: -
j_gene: TRBJ2-1
v_gene: TRBV5-1
CDR3aa: ASSGGATYNEQF

abundance: -
j_gene: TRBJ1-3
v_gene: TRBV18
CDR3aa: ASSRGLSGNTIY

abundance: -
j_gene: TRBJ2-7
v_gene: TRBV29-1
CDR3aa: SVVAVQRASYEQY

abundance: -
j_gene: TRBJ2-7
v_gene: TRBV27
CDR3aa: ASKWTGNYEQY

abundance: few
j_gene: TRBJ2-2
v_gene: TRBV4-3
CDR3aa: ASSQEASGSTGELF

abundance: -
j_gene: TRBJ2-7
v_gene: TRBV13
CDR3aa: ASSLGPAGGTYEQY

abundance: -
j_gene: TRBJ2-6
v_gene: TRBV28
CDR3aa: ATTGQPSSGANVLT

abundance: -
j_gene: TRBJ2-5
v_gene: TRBV5-1
CDR3aa: ASSSDDRGETQY

abundance: -
j_gene: TRBJ1-3
v_gene: TRBV5-6
CDR3aa: ASSLTGNTIY

abundance: -
j_gene: TRBJ1-5
v_gene: TRBV30
CDR3aa: AWCLQGSNQPQH

abundance: -
j_gene: TRBJ2-3
v_gene: TRBV9
CDR3aa: ASRDNTDTQY

abundance: -
j_gene: TRBJ2-3
v_gene: TRBV11-2
CDR3aa: ASRLTTSVLPPDTQY

abundance: -
j_gene: TRBJ2-7
v_gene: TRBV29-1
CDR3aa: SVEDEFGSDSYEQY

abundance: -
j_gene: TRBJ2-5
v_gene: TRBV5-1
CDR3aa: ASSLPTSGAQETQY

abundance: -
j_gene: TRBJ2-2
v_gene: TRBV10-3
CDR3aa: AISAQGAGELF

abundance: -
j_gene: TRBJ2-1
v_gene: TRBV10-3
CDR3aa: AISAPGLAVNEQF

abundance: -
j_gene: TRBJ2-7
v_gene: TRBV6-5
CDR3aa: ASSPARDIPYEQY

abundance: -
j_gene: TRBJ2-1
v_gene: TRBV6-5
CDR3aa: ASSSEGYNEQF

abundance: -
j_gene: TRBJ2-2
v_gene: TRBV6-6
CDR3aa: ASSRQPTGELF

abundance: -
j_gene: TRBJ2-2
v_gene: TRBV2
CDR3aa: ASKGGQAGELF

abundance: -
j_gene: TRBJ2-7
v_gene: TRBV20-1
CDR3aa: SARVIEQY

abundance: -
j_gene: TRBJ2-2
v_gene: TRBV10-2
CDR3aa: ASRRGELF

abundance: -
j_gene: TRBJ2-3
v_gene: TRBV6-4
CDR3aa: ASSELAGGVDTQY

abundance: once
j_gene: TRBJ1-5
v_gene: TRBV5-5
CDR3aa: ASSPRDISNQPQH

abundance: -
j_gene: TRBJ2-7
v_gene: TRBV19
CDR3aa: ASTPGDGGRYEQY

abundance: -
j_gene: TRBJ2-2
v_gene: TRBV6-5
CDR3aa: ASSYSETGELF

abundance: -
j_gene: TRBJ2-7
v_gene: TRBV7-2
CDR3aa: ASSSSEPYEQY

abundance: -
j_gene: TRBJ1-4
v_gene: TRBV29-1
CDR3aa: SGKTGASNEKLF

abundance: -
j_gene: TRBJ1-5
v_gene: TRBV9
CDR3aa: ASSVSGMLAQPQH

abundance: few
j_gene: TRBJ2-3
v_gene: TRBV28
CDR3aa: ASSSVIAGGVDTQY